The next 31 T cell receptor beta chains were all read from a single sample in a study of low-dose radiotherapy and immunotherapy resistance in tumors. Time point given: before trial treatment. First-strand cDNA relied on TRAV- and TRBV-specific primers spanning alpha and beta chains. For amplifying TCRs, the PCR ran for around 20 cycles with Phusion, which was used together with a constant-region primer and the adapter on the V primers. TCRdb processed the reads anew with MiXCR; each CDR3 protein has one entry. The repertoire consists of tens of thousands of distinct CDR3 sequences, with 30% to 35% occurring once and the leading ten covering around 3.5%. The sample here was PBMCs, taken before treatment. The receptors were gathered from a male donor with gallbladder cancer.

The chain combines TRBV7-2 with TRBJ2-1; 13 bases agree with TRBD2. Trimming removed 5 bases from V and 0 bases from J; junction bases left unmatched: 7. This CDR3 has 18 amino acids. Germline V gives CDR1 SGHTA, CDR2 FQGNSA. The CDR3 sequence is CASSRTSGGASSYNEQFF. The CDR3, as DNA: TGTGCCAGCAGCAGAACTAGCGGGGGGGCTAGCTCCTACAATGAGCAGTTCTTC.

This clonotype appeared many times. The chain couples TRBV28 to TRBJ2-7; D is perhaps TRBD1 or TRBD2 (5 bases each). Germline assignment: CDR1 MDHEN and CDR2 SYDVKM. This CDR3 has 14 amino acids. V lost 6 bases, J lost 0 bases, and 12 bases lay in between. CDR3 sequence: CASRGTGSSYEQYF. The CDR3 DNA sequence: TGTGCCAGCAGAGGGACGGGCAGCTCCTACGAGCAGTACTTC. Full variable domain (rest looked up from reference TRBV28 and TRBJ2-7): DVKVTQSSRYLVKRTGEKVFLECVQDMDHENMFWYRQDPGLGLRLIYFSYDVKMKEKGDIPEGYSVSREKKERFSLILESASTNQTSMYLCASRGTGSSYEQYFGPGTRLTVT.

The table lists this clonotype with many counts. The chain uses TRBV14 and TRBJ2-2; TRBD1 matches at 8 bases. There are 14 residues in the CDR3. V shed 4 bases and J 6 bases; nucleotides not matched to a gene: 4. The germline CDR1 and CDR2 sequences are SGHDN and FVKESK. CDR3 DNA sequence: TGTGCCAGCAGCCCTCAGGGGGCGTCCGGGGAGCTGTTTTTT. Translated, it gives CASSPQGASGELFF.

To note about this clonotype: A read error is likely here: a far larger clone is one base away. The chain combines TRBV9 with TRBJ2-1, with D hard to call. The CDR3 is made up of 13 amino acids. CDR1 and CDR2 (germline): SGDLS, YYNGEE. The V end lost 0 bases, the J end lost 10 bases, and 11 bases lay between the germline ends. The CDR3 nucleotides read TGTGCCAGCAGCGTAGGTCTAGTTGACGAGCAGTTCTTC. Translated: CASSVGLVDEQFF.

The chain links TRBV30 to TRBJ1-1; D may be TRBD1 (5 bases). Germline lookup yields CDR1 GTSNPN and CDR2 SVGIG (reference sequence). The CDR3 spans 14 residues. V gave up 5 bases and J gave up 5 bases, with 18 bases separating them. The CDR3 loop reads CAWYLDIYSTEAFF. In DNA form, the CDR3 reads TGTGCCTGGTATCTGGACATATATTCAACTGAAGCTTTCTTT.

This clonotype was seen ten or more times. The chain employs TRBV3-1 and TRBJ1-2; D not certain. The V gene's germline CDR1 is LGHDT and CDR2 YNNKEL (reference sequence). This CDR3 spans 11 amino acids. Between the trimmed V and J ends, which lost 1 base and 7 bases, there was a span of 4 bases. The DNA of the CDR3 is TGTGCCAGCAGCCAAGTGTCTGGCTACACCTTC. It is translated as CASSQVSGYTF.

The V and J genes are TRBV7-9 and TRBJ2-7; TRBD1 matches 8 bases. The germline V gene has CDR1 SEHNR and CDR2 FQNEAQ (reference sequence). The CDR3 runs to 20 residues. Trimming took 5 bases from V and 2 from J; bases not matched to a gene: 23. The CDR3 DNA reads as TGTGCCAGCAGCCCACTAAAGAAGACAGGGGCCATCGAGGGGGCCTACGAGCAGTACTTC. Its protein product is CASSPLKKTGAIEGAYEQYF.

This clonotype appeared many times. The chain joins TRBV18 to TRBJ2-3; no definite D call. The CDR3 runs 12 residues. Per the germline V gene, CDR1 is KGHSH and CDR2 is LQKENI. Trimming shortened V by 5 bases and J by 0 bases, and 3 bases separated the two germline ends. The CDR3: CASSSSTDTQYF. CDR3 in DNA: TGTGCCAGCTCATCTAGCACAGATACGCAGTATTTT.

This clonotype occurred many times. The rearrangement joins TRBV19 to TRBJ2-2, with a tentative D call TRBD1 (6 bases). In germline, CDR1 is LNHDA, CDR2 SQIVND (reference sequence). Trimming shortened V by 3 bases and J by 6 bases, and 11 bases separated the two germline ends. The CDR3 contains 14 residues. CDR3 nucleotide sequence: TGTGCCAGTAGTATCCGGACAGCCTCCGGGGAGCTGTTTTTT. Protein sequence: CASSIRTASGELFF.

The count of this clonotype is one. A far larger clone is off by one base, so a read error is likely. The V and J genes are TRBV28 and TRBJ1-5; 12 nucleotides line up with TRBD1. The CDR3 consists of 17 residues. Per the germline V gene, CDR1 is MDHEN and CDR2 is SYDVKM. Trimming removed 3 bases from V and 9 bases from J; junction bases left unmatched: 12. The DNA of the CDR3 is TGTGCCAGCAGTTTCAGTCCCGGGACAGGGGGCGAGAGGCCCCAGCATTTT. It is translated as CASSFSPGTGGERPQHF.

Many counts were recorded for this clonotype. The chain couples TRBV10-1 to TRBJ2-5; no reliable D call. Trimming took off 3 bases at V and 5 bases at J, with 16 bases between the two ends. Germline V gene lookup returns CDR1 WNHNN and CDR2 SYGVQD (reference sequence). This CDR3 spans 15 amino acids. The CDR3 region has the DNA TGCGCCAGCAGTGACCACACGGCCTCAGATGAGACCCAGTACTTC. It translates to CASSDHTASDETQYF.

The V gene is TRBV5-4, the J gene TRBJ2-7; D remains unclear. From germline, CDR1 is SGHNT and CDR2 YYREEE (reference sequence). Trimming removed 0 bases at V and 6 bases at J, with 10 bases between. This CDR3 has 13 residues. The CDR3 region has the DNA TGTGCCAGCAGCTTGGAGGTAGTTGGCGAGCAGTACTTC. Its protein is CASSLEVVGEQYF.

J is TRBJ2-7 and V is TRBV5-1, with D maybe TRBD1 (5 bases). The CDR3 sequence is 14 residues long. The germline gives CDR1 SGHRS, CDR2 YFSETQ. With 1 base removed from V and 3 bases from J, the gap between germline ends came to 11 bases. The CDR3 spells CASSLTPQGYEQYF. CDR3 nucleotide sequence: TGCGCCAGCAGCTTGACACCGCAGGGCTACGAGCAGTACTTC. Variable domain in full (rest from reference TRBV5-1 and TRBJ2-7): KAGVTQTPRYLIKTRGQQVTLSCSPISGHRSVSWYQQTPGQGLQFLFEYFSETQRNKGNFPGRFSGRQFSNSRSEMNVSTLELGDSALYLCASSLTPQGYEQYFGPGTRLTVT.

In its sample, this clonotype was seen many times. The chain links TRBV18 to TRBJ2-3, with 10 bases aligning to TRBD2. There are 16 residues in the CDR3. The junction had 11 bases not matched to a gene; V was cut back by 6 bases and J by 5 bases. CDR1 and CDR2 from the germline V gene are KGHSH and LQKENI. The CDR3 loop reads CASSTLLAGAGDTQYF. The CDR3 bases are TGTGCCAGCTCCACCCTTCTAGCGGGAGCAGGAGATACGCAGTATTTT.

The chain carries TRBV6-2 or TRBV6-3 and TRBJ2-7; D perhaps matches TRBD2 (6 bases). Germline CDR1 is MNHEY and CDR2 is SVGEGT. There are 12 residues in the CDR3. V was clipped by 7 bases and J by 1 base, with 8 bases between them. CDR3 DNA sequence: TGTGCCAGCATGGGGACTTCCTACGAGCAGTACTTC. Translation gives CASMGTSYEQYF.

CDR3 DNA sequence: TGCGCCAGCAGCAACCAGCGGGAGAGCACCGGGGAGCTGTTTTTT. This translates into CASSNQRESTGELFF. The genes are TRBV5-1 and TRBJ2-2, with 8 bases aligning to TRBD2. V lost 4 bases and J lost 4; bases outside the gene matches: 6. The CDR3 consists of 15 residues. Germline V gene sequence: CDR1 SGHRS, CDR2 YFSETQ.

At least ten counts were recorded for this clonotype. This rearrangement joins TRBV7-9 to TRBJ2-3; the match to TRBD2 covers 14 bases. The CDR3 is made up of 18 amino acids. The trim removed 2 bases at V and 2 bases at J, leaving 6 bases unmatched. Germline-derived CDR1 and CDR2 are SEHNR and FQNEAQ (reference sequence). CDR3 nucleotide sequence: TGTGCCAGCAGCTTACGACTAGCGGGAGGGCCAATCACAGATACGCAGTATTTT. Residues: CASSLRLAGGPITDTQYF.

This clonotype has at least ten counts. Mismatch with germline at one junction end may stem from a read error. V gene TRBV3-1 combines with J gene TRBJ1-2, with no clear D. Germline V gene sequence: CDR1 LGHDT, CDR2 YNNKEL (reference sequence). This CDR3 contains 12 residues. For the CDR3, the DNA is TGTGCCAGCAGCCCCTTAAACTTTGGCTACACCTTC. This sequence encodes CASSPLNFGYTF.

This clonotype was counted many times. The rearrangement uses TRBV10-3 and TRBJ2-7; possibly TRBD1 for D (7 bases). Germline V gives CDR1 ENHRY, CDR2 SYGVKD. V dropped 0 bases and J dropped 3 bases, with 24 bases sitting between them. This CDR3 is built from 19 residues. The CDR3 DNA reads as TGTGCCATCAGTGAGTCGGAATACTTTTCTGGAGGGGGCAACTACGAGCAGTACTTC. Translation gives CAISESEYFSGGGNYEQYF.

The chain's CDR3 is CASGPGQGQYGYTF. Here the CDR3 DNA reads TGTGCTAGTGGCCCGGGACAGGGCCAATATGGCTACACCTTC. The chain links TRBV12-5 to TRBJ1-2, with TRBD1 matching 9 bases. The CDR3 contains 14 residues. V shed 6 bases and J 5 bases; nucleotides not matched to a gene: 7. CDR1 is LGHNT and CDR2 is FRNRAP in the germline V gene.

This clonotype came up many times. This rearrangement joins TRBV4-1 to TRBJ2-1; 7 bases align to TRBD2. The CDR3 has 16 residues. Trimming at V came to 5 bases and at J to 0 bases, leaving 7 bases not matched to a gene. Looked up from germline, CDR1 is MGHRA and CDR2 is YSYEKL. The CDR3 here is CASSSVGGGSYNEQFF. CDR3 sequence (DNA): TGCGCCAGCAGCTCGGTGGGCGGGGGCTCCTACAATGAGCAGTTCTTC.

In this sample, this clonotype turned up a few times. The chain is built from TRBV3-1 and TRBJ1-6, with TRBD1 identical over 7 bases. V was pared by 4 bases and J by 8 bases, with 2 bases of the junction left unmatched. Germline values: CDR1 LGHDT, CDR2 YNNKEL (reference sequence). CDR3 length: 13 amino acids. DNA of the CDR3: TGTGCCAGCAGCCGCGACAGGGATTCACCCCTCCACTTT. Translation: CASSRDRDSPLHF.

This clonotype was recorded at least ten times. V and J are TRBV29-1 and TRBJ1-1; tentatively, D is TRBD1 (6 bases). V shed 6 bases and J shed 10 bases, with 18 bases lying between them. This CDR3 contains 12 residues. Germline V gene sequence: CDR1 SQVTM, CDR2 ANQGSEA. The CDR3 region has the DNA TGCAGCGTGGGGGAAACAGGGCCAGTAGCTTTCTTT. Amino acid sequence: CSVGETGPVAFF.

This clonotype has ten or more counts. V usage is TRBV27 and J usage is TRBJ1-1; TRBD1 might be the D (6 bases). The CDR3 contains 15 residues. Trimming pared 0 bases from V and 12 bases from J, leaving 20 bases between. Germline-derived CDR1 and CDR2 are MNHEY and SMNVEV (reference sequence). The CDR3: CASSLSWTGAFGSFF. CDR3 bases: TGTGCCAGCAGTTTATCTTGGACGGGGGCTTTTGGGTCTTTCTTT.

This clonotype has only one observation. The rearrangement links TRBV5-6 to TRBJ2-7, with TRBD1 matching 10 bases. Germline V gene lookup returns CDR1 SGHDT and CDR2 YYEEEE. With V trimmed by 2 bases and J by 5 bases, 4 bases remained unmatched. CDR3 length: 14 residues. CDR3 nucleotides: TGTGCCAGCAGCTTAACGGGACAGGGGAACGAGCAGTACTTC. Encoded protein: CASSLTGQGNEQYF.

CDR3 DNA sequence: TGTGCCAGCAGCGGGACCTCGAGCTCCTACAATGAGCAGTTCTTC. This codes for CASSGTSSSYNEQFF. The V gene is TRBV9, the J gene TRBJ2-1, with D unclear. The germline CDR1 and CDR2 sequences are SGDLS and YYNGEE. The CDR3 is 15 residues long. V dropped 3 bases and J dropped 0 bases, with 10 bases sitting between them.

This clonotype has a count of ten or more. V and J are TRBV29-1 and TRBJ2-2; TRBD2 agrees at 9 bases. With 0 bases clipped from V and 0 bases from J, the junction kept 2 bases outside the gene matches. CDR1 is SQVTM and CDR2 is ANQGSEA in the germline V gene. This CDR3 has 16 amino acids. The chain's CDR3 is CSVEDPSGTNTGELFF. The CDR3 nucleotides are TGCAGCGTTGAAGACCCTAGCGGGACGAACACCGGGGAGCTGTTTTTT.

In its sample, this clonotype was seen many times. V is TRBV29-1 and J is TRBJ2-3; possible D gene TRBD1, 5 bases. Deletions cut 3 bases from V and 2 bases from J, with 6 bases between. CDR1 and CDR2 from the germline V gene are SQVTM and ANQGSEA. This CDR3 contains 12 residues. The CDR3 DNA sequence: TGCAGCGTTGAGGACAACACAGATACGCAGTATTTT. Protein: CSVEDNTDTQYF.

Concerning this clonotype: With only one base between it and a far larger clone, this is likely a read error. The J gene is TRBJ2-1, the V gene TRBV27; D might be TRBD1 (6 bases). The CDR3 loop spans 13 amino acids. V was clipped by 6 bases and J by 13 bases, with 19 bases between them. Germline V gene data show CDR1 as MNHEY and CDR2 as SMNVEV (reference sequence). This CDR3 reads CASRGGKGETQFF. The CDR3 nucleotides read TGTGCCAGCAGAGGTGGGAAGGGGGAGACCCAGTTCTTC.

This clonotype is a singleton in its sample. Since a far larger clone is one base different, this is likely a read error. The CDR3 DNA is TGTGCCAGCAACCGGGGGGGACGGACTACGGGGACCCAGTACTTC. Translated: CASNRGGRTTGTQYF. The J gene is TRBJ2-5, the V gene TRBV5-8; TRBD2 agrees at 8 bases. The V gene end was trimmed by 6 bases and the J gene end by 7 bases; junction bases not matched to a gene: 14. The CDR3 is 15 residues long. In germline, CDR1 is SGHTS, CDR2 YDEGEE.

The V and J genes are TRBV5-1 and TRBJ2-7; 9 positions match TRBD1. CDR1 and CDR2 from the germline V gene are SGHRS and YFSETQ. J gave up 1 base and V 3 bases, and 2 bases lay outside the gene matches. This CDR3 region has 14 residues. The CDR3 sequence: CASSSGTGSYEQYF. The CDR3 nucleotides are TGCGCCAGCAGCTCCGGGACAGGGTCCTACGAGCAGTACTTC. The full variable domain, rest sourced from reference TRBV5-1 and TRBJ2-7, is KAGVTQTPRYLIKTRGQQVTLSCSPISGHRSVSWYQQTPGQGLQFLFEYFSETQRNKGNFPGRFSGRQFSNSRSEMNVSTLELGDSALYLCASSSGTGSYEQYFGPGTRLTVT.